This TCR beta chain was identified in a study of glioma-infiltrating T cells after dendritic cell vaccination. The time point is: after dendritic cell vaccination, including at tumor progression/relapse. The protocol was immunoSEQ multiplex PCR, while the TCRdb copy is restricted to in-frame clones and leaves out a portion. There are fewer than 60,000 clones in the sample; about nine tenths occur only once, and around 5% lies in the top ten. Germline V gene lookup returns CDR1 MGHRA and CDR2 YSYEKL. The V gene end was trimmed by 1 base and the J gene end by 3 bases; junction bases not matched to a gene: 6. This CDR3 contains 16 residues.

The sequence derives from a human donor with glioblastoma. The chain carries TRBV4-1 and TRBJ2-1, with 7 bases lining up with TRBD2. The sequencing used blood, collected after dendritic cell vaccination. The CDR3, as DNA: TGCGCCAGCAGCCAAGCGGGAGGCGGGATCTACAATGAGCAGTTCTTC. As protein: CASSQAGGGIYNEQFF.